This T cell receptor beta chain originates from a study of blood T cells in healthy people across ages. The study's findings and limits: Diversity was higher, and naive CD4+ cells more numerous, in long-lived donors than in aged donors. Significant beta diversity loss was already apparent by age approximately 38, declining roughly linearly.

The CDR3 runs to 11 residues. The V gene lost 4 bases and the J gene lost 5 bases, with 4 bases spanning the gap. The germline V gene encodes CDR1 SNHLY and CDR2 FYNNEI. Combining a sample-barcoded 5' primer with a J-beta primer mix, a second PCR ran for about 6 to 12 cycles. Each cDNA molecule was tagged by a template-switch adaptor that had 12 random nucleotides. Per-sample output comprised a minimum of 3 million paired-end reads containing CDR3. In TCRdb, the 5' RACE reads were re-called with MiXCR into one record per CDR3 protein. Found here are approximately 810,000 distinct CDR3 sequences, 29% of them singletons; the top ten hold 15% to 20%. To note about this clonotype: Its antigen is as yet unknown.

Sequencing was performed on blood. The source of this sequence is a woman of 80 years or more in good health. The chain joins TRBV2 to TRBJ2-3; D gene ambiguous. The CDR3, as DNA: TGTGCCAGCAGTGTTAAAGATACGCAGTATTTT. It translates to CASSVKDTQYF.